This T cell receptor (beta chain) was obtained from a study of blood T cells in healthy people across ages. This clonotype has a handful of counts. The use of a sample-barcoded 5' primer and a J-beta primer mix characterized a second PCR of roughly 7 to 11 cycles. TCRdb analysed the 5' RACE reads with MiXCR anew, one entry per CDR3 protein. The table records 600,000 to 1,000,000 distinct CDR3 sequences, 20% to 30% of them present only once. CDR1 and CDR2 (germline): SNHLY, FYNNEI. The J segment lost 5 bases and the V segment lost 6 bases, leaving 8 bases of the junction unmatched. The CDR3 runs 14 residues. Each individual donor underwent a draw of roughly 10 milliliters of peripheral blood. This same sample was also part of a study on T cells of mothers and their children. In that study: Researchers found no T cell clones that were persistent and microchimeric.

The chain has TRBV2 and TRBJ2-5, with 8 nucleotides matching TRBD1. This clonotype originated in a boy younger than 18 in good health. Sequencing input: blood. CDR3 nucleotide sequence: TGTGCCAGCAGCCGGACAGGGACCGGGGAGACCCAGTACTTC. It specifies CASSRTGTGETQYF.